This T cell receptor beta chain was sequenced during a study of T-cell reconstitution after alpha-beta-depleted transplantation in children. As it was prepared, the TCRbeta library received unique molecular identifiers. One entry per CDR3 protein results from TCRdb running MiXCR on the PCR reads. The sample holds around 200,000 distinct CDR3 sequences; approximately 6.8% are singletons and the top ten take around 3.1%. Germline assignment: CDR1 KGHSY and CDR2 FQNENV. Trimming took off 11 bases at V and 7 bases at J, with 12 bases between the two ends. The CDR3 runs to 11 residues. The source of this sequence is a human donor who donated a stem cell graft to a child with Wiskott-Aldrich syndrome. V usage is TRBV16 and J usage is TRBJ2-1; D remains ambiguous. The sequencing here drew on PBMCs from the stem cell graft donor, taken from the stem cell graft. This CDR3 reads CASSKINEQFF. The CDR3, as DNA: TGTGCCTCCTCCAAGATTAATGAGCAGTTCTTC.